This T cell receptor (beta chain) was found in a study of blood T cell repertoires in COVID-19. About the research overall: T cells, B-cell-depleted T cells, or PBMCs provided the cDNA or gDNA that served as material.

Data came from immunoSEQ multiplex PCR; TCRdb stores just in-frame clones and leaves some out. This sample has 140,000 to 150,000 clones; 84% occur once, and the top ten carry almost 6%. Cohorts were based on clinical histories the participants reported. Someone with COVID-19 had been met by exposed participants within 2 weeks before study entry. With V trimmed by 4 bases and J by 7 bases, 13 bases remained unmatched. The CDR3 spans 17 residues. Germline CDR1 and CDR2: LGHDT and YNNKEL (reference sequence). The material sequenced was PBMCs or T cells enriched from blood (not recorded which). The TCR was taken from a woman in her forties or fifties who had been exposed to COVID-19. The chain uses TRBV3-1 (or the pseudogene TRBV3-2) and TRBJ2-2; 9 nucleotides align to TRBD2. The CDR3 sequence: CASSLLWGTSKGGELFF. CDR3 sequence (DNA): TGTGCCAGCAGCCTCCTCTGGGGGACTAGCAAGGGCGGGGAGCTGTTTTTT.